This T cell receptor (beta chain) appears in the sequencing data of a study of post-analysis software for immune sequencing data (dated by TCRdb to 2015 to 2017). With respect to the entire study: The recorded disease courses included relapsing-remitting, secondary progressive and progressive-relapsing multiple sclerosis, and some patients had no subtype annotation. Patient repertoires were compared against over ten previously published healthy control repertoires from donors aged roughly 6 to 27 years. A subset of samples was prepared in parallel using single-end sample barcoding, then pooled and co-amplified after Illumina adapter ligation. The research as a whole found: Significantly higher frequencies in patients than in controls were found for about five TRBV segments, including TRBV5-6, TRBV5-1 and TRBV20-1. Normalized Chao1 diversity was significantly lower in multiple sclerosis patients than controls, suggesting substantial peripheral T-cell clonal expansion. When samples were clustered directly using the F measure, samples prepared in the same batch co-clustered strongly, which prompted a batch-effect correction. The control group was slightly older than the multiple sclerosis patient group.

The germline V gene yields MNHEY for CDR1 and SVGAGI for CDR2. Trimming takes 2 bases from V and 4 bases from J, and the germline ends sit 21 bases apart. The CDR3 covers 19 residues, taking in both the cysteine and the phenylalanine. Only the CDR3 DNA stays, 57 bases, in frame from base 1. TCR beta repertoires were profiled from peripheral blood of some 13 young patients with multiple sclerosis to demonstrate the VDJtools post-analysis software. The patients with multiple sclerosis were children and adolescents between 6 and 15 years of age. In its sample, this clonotype was seen a few times. This receptor's antigen is unknown. Per-base qualities were not stored, and no clone one base away is much larger. Receptor amplification or capture employed PCR. The instrument given in TCRdb is Illumina HiSeq 2500. To reduce PCR and sequencing biases, unique molecular identifiers were built into the TCR beta cDNA libraries. Roughly 500,000 cDNA molecules were obtained per 1 to 10 million input T cells, so each molecule approximated one T cell. The patient libraries were prepared and sequenced with the same protocol used for the earlier healthy control dataset. Samples belonging to the same batch were prepared together, multiplexed and sequenced on a shared HiSeq lane. Concerning the study's data processing: MIGEC handled the raw barcoded reads, throwing out single-read molecular identifier groups before consensus assembly and CDR3 extraction. Clonotype tables were post-analysed with VDJtools, normalizing diversity by down-sampling all datasets to the smallest sample size. Repertoire overlap clustering matched CDR3 amino acid but not nucleotide sequences to correct batch-related cross-sample contamination. TCRdb redid the processing of the public reads, applying fastp at Q25 and MiXCR, and retained in-frame beta chains. Rows with a matching CDR3 protein are joined into one entry that keeps the most common DNA and genes. The V and J calls, along with clone size, are taken from TCRdb and not from the paper's own processing. The sample table holds some 690,000 distinct CDR3 sequences, of which roughly 27% were seen once. The ten top clones hold around 0.56% of the sample.

This TCR was sampled from a girl aged 5 to 17 with multiple sclerosis. The specimen was blood. The rearranged chain carries TRBV6-5 and TRBJ1-6; TRBD1 might be the D gene, on 6 matching bases. The CDR3 sequence is CASSYHLRTVGEYNSPLHF. The DNA sequence is TGTGCCAGCAGTTACCACCTGAGGACAGTCGGCGAGTATAATTCACCCCTCCACTTT.